This T cell receptor (beta chain) was captured by sequencing in a study of T cells in localized non-small cell lung cancer. Notes on the study in general: Adjacent lung exhibited a median of about 50 among the 100 most abundant tumor clones. Uninvolved adjacent lung showed the highest T cell clonality, exceeding tumor.

Repertoires were generated with immunoSEQ multiplex PCR, while TCRdb's copy carries only in-frame clones and drops some. The profile covers more than 45,000 clones, with 86% appearing a single time and under 20% taken by the ten largest. A remark on this clone: The antigen is unknown.

Sequenced material: peripheral blood, taken before any cancer treatment. This receptor was identified in a male donor aged 60 or over with stage III squamous cell lung carcinoma.

The CDR3 loop reads CSVEPLAGSTDTQYF. The CDR3 region has the DNA TGCAGCGTTGAGCCTTTGGCCGGGAGCACAGATACGCAGTATTTT. The chain uses TRBV29-1 and TRBJ2-3; D not resolved. Trimming pared 3 bases from V and 0 bases from J, leaving 13 bases between. CDR1 is SQVTM, CDR2 ANQGSEA, per germline. The CDR3 loop spans 15 amino acids.